Shown below are 27 T cell receptor beta chains from a single sample sequenced in a study of shared clonotypes between healthy human individuals. Some clones are missing from TCRdb's copy, which holds only in-frame ones; the method was immunoSEQ multiplex PCR. The sample lists about 2.3 million clones, approximately 93% occurring once. Sequenced sample: naive CD4+ T cells from PBMCs. The subset denotes: CD45RA+ positively selected. These receptors were collected from a man younger than 35 in good health. Some clones in this sample may be carry-over from other donors' samples.

This sequence joins TRBV11-1 and TRBJ2-3; 7 bases line up with TRBD1. The trim removed 3 bases at V and 7 bases at J, leaving 13 bases unmatched. The CDR3 spans 16 residues. In germline, CDR1 is SGHAT, CDR2 FQDESV (reference sequence). In nucleotides, the CDR3 is TGTGCCAGCAGCTTCTCCCAGGACAGGATCTTGAATACGCAGTATTTT. Encoded protein: CASSFSQDRILNTQYF.

A remark on this clone: This specimen includes other DNA sequences encoding the same CDR3. This rearrangement joins TRBV30 to TRBJ2-5; the D is unclear. Trimming shortened V by 0 bases and J by 4 bases, and 3 bases separated the two germline ends. Germline CDR1 is GTSNPN and CDR2 is SVGIG (reference sequence). This CDR3 spans 11 amino acids. DNA for the CDR3: TGTGCCTGGAGTGTTGGAGAGACCCAGTACTTC. It encodes CAWSVGETQYF.

V is TRBV9 and J is TRBJ2-3; 10 bases align to TRBD2. CDR1 is SGDLS and CDR2 is YYNGEE in the germline V gene. The CDR3 covers 14 residues. CDR3 bases: TGTGCAAATTTGGGTAGCGGGAGGACAGATACGCAGTATTTT. It translates to CANLGSGRTDTQYF. Together with reference TRBV9 and TRBJ2-3, the CDR3 gives the full variable domain: DSGVTQTPKHLITATGQRVTLRCSPRSGDLSVYWYQQSLDQGLQFLIQYYNGEERAKGNILERFSAQQFPDLHSELNLSSLELGDSALYFCANLGSGRTDTQYFGPGTRLTVL.

The chain employs TRBV7-8 and TRBJ1-5; D not certain. From germline, CDR1 is SGHVS and CDR2 FQNEAQ. The germline V and J ends were trimmed by 4 bases and 4 bases, with 11 bases remaining between them. This CDR3 region has 14 residues. The DNA for the CDR3 is TGTGCCAGCAGCTCTTGGACGGATAATCAGCCCCAGCATTTT. Protein product: CASSSWTDNQPQHF.

This sequence joins TRBV9 and TRBJ1-1; D is perhaps TRBD1 (5 bases). Trimming took 6 bases from V and 0 from J, leaving 15 bases between them. CDR1 SGDLS and CDR2 YYNGEE come from the germline V gene. The CDR3 sequence is 15 residues long. The CDR3 region has the DNA TGTGCCAGCACCGGGGGGGAGTTCATGAACACTGAAGCTTTCTTT. This gives the protein CASTGGEFMNTEAFF.

Of note for this clone: Other nucleotide sequences from this sample produce the same CDR3. This chain connects TRBV18 to TRBJ1-5; D not resolved. V lost 3 bases and J lost 4, with 4 bases in between. The CDR3 has 12 residues. Germline V gene sequence: CDR1 KGHSH, CDR2 LQKENI. CDR3 amino acids: CASSPSNQPQHF. CDR3 in DNA: TGTGCCAGCTCACCGAGTAATCAGCCCCAGCATTTT.

The genes are TRBV5-1 and TRBJ1-3; the D is unclear. The CDR3 extends over 16 amino acids. Germline V lookup: CDR1 SGHRS, CDR2 YFSETQ. Trimming cost V 4 bases and J 2 bases, with 16 bases left between them. In nucleotides, the CDR3 is TGCGCCAGCAGCCCTCTTGGACTGAAGGCTGGAAACACCATATATTTT. This translates into CASSPLGLKAGNTIYF.

This clone has a single count. The chain combines TRBV6-6 with TRBJ1-3, with 10 bases fitting TRBD1. CDR3 size: 14 residues. Trimming cost V 5 bases and J 2 bases; bases outside gene matches: 0. CDR1 is MNHNY, CDR2 SVGAGI, per germline (reference sequence). CDR3 amino acids: CASSGQGAGNTIYF. CDR3 sequence (DNA): TGTGCCAGCAGTGGACAGGGGGCTGGAAACACCATATATTTT.

This clone was seen only a few times. Other nucleotide sequences in the sample specify the same CDR3. V gene TRBV5-4 combines with J gene TRBJ2-5; D ambiguous. CDR3 length: 11 amino acids. CDR1 SGHNT and CDR2 YYREEE come from the germline V gene (reference sequence). Trimming left V 2 bases short and J 1 base short, with 0 bases between. This chain's CDR3 is CASSFQETQYF. CDR3 DNA sequence: TGTGCCAGCAGCTTCCAAGAGACCCAGTACTTC. The whole variable domain, remainder taken from reference TRBV5-4 and TRBJ2-5, is ETGVTQSPTHLIKTRGQQVTLRCSSQSGHNTVSWYQQALGQGPQFIFQYYREEENGRGNFPPRFSGLQFPNYSSELNVNALELDDSALYLCASSFQETQYFGPGTRLLVL.

The chain recombines TRBV5-4 with TRBJ2-5; D is unresolved. Per germline, CDR1 SGHNT and CDR2 YYREEE (reference sequence). V dropped 3 bases and J dropped 2 bases, with 5 bases sitting between them. This CDR3 region has 12 residues. CDR3 DNA: TGTGCCAGCAGCTACCCTCAAGAGACCCAGTACTTC. This encodes CASSYPQETQYF. The variable domain in full, completed from reference TRBV5-4 and TRBJ2-5, reads ETGVTQSPTHLIKTRGQQVTLRCSSQSGHNTVSWYQQALGQGPQFIFQYYREEENGRGNFPPRFSGLQFPNYSSELNVNALELDDSALYLCASSYPQETQYFGPGTRLLVL.

The chain recombines TRBV5-1 with TRBJ2-7; 7 nucleotides line up with TRBD1. This CDR3 is 14 amino acids long. Germline lookup yields CDR1 SGHRS and CDR2 YFSETQ. V dropped 4 bases and J dropped 5; count of bases not matched to a gene: 9. CDR3 amino acids: CASSKGQDLNEQYF. The DNA for the CDR3 is TGCGCCAGCAGCAAAGGACAGGATCTCAACGAGCAGTACTTC.

CDR3 nucleotide sequence: TGCGCCAGCAGCCAAGCAAACGGCTGGGAAGCTGGAAACACCATATATTTT. As protein: CASSQANGWEAGNTIYF. The chain has TRBV4-1 and TRBJ1-3; D is unresolved. CDR1 and CDR2 (germline): MGHRA, YSYEKL. Trimming stripped 1 base from V and 2 bases from J, with 15 bases between. This CDR3 contains 17 residues.

The rearrangement joins TRBV28 to TRBJ2-7; 7 bases fit TRBD1. Germline trimming cut 8 bases from V and 2 bases from J; bases unmatched to any gene: 9. This CDR3 has 14 residues. In germline, CDR1 is MDHEN, CDR2 SYDVKM. The CDR3 protein is CASGFRQGAYEQYF. DNA of the CDR3: TGTGCCAGCGGGTTCCGACAGGGCGCCTACGAGCAGTACTTC.

The chain recombines TRBV6-1 with TRBJ1-1, with 7 bases lining up with TRBD1. J gave up 4 bases and V 5 bases, and 7 bases lay outside the gene matches. The CDR3 is 14 residues long. Germline lookup yields CDR1 MNHNS and CDR2 SASEGT. In DNA, the CDR3 is TGTGCCAGCAGTTTGAGACAGGGCGTCACTGAAGCTTTCTTT. Its protein product is CASSLRQGVTEAFF.

This chain links TRBV29-1 with TRBJ1-2; D remains unclear. Trimming took off 4 bases at V and 8 bases at J, with 8 bases between the two ends. From germline, CDR1 is SQVTM and CDR2 ANQGSEA. The CDR3 is 10 residues long. For the CDR3, the DNA is TGCAGCGTTGGGGGTGCGGGCTACACCTTC. It specifies CSVGGAGYTF.

This sequence joins TRBV11-2 and TRBJ2-1; D is uncertain. The CDR3 consists of 16 residues. The germline V gene has CDR1 SGHAT and CDR2 FQNNGV. V was trimmed by 5 bases and J by 0 bases, leaving 14 bases between them. The CDR3 region has the DNA TGTGCCAGCAGCCCTGCTCCCGGCAGCTCCTACAATGAGCAGTTCTTC. It yields the protein CASSPAPGSSYNEQFF.

The V and J genes are TRBV12-5 and TRBJ2-5; 15 bases align to TRBD2. The germline CDR1 and CDR2 sequences are LGHNT and FRNRAP. The J segment lost 5 bases and the V segment lost 3 bases, leaving 7 bases of the junction unmatched. The CDR3 spans 17 residues. This chain's CDR3 is CASGFFTGTSGRETQYF. The DNA of the CDR3 is TGTGCTAGTGGTTTCTTTACCGGGACTAGCGGGAGGGAGACCCAGTACTTC.

The V gene is TRBV12-5, the J gene TRBJ2-1; a weak D match, TRBD1 (6 bases). Trimming shortened V by 4 bases and J by 8 bases, and 18 bases separated the two germline ends. This CDR3 is 15 amino acids long. The V gene's germline CDR1 is LGHNT and CDR2 FRNRAP. The CDR3 region has the DNA TGTGCTAGTGGTTATGGACAGCCCGGTATCGATGAGCAGTTCTTC. The encoded protein is CASGYGQPGIDEQFF.

This clone was seen a single time. V is TRBV5-1 and J is TRBJ2-7, with D perhaps being TRBD1 or TRBD2 (6 bases each). The CDR3 contains 15 residues. Deletions cut 4 bases from V and 6 bases from J, with 20 bases between. CDR1 is SGHRS, CDR2 YFSETQ, per germline. The DNA for the CDR3 is TGCGCCAGCAGCCCCGGGGGCGGGACGGGTGGCGAGCAGTACTTC. The encoded protein is CASSPGGGTGGEQYF.

Only one count was recorded for this clone. The V call is TRBV6-5, the J call TRBJ1-1; possibly TRBD1 for D (5 bases). CDR1 and CDR2 from the germline V gene are MNHEY and SVGAGI. The CDR3 spans 15 residues. Trimming took off 2 bases at V and 1 base at J, with 11 bases between the two ends. The CDR3 loop reads CASSYEGTKNTEAFF. The CDR3 bases are TGTGCCAGCAGTTACGAGGGGACCAAGAACACTGAAGCTTTCTTT.

The gene calls are TRBV29-1 and TRBJ2-3, with 9 bases aligning to TRBD1. The germline gives CDR1 SQVTM, CDR2 ANQGSEA. The V and J ends lost 6 bases and 2 bases, in that order; junction bases with no gene match: 9. CDR3 size: 15 residues. CDR3 sequence reads: CSVAFGQGNTDTQYF. CDR3 nucleotide sequence: TGCAGCGTCGCATTTGGACAGGGGAACACAGATACGCAGTATTTT.

This chain connects TRBV19 to TRBJ1-4; no reliable D call. The germline V gene has CDR1 LNHDA and CDR2 SQIVND (reference sequence). This CDR3 comprises 10 residues. Trimming took 10 bases from V and 16 from J, leaving 16 bases between them. The CDR3 here is CATPPGIRFF. The CDR3 nucleotides are TGTGCCACCCCCCCCGGGATCCGGTTTTTT.

The genes are TRBV5-1 and TRBJ1-4; D unclear. Germline V lookup: CDR1 SGHRS, CDR2 YFSETQ. The ends were cut back, 4 bases at V and 8 bases at J, with 15 bases in the middle. This CDR3 comprises 14 residues. CDR3 amino acids: CASSQPGGREKLFF. CDR3 coding DNA: TGCGCCAGCAGCCAGCCAGGAGGGAGGGAAAAACTGTTTTTT.

The chain links TRBV11-2 to TRBJ1-1; D not resolved. This CDR3 has 14 residues. Deletions cut 0 bases from V and 6 bases from J, with 11 bases between. Germline assignment: CDR1 SGHAT and CDR2 FQNNGV. CDR3 loop: CASSLDIRVPEAFF. The CDR3 bases are TGTGCCAGCAGCTTAGATATAAGGGTCCCTGAAGCTTTCTTT.

V and J are TRBV5-4 and TRBJ2-2; D gene uncertain. Trimming took 4 bases from V and 8 from J, leaving 9 bases between them. The CDR3 extends over 12 amino acids. Germline CDR1 reads SGHNT; CDR2 reads YYREEE (reference sequence). This CDR3 is CASSRAPGELFF. The CDR3 DNA reads as TGTGCCAGCAGCCGGGCACCTGGGGAGCTGTTTTTT.

This clone was observed a single time. The chain recombines TRBV29-1 with TRBJ2-3; D gene unclear. In germline, CDR1 is SQVTM, CDR2 ANQGSEA. The length of the CDR3 is 12 residues. V was clipped by 3 bases and J by 2 bases, with 6 bases between them. The CDR3 bases are TGCAGCGTTGACAGGATCACAGATACGCAGTATTTT. As protein: CSVDRITDTQYF.

The V gene is TRBV28, the J gene TRBJ2-7; TRBD1 agrees at 7 bases. CDR1 is MDHEN, CDR2 SYDVKM, per germline. Trimming at V came to 5 bases and at J to 2 bases, leaving 6 bases not matched to a gene. The CDR3 loop spans 14 amino acids. CDR3 amino acids: CASSRPDRPYEQYF. CDR3 bases: TGTGCCAGCAGTCGCCCGGACAGGCCCTACGAGCAGTACTTC. The full variable domain, its missing parts supplied by reference TRBV28 and TRBJ2-7, is DVKVTQSSRYLVKRTGEKVFLECVQDMDHENMFWYRQDPGLGLRLIYFSYDVKMKEKGDIPEGYSVSREKKERFSLILESASTNQTSMYLCASSRPDRPYEQYFGPGTRLTVT.